The 21 T cell receptor beta chains listed next were all sequenced from one sample in a study of blood T cell repertoires in COVID-19 (dated by TCRdb to between 2020 and 2021). The library relied on the immunoSEQ multiplex PCR assay. In TCRdb, the immuneACCESS table is reduced to in-frame sequences with V and J assigned. These tables do not hold every clone; where another copy was compared, an unresolved V gene accounts for under half, and the others remain unexplained. This sample lists around 190,000 clones; 70% to 90% were detected once. 15% to 20% of the sample comes from the top ten. The source material was peripheral blood. The source is a man aged 45 to 65 with COVID-19, enrolled during active disease.

The chain carries TRBV6-2 or TRBV6-3 and TRBJ2-1; the match to TRBD2 covers 11 bases. The V and J ends lost 6 bases and 4 bases, in that order; junction bases with no gene match: 8. Germline CDR1 and CDR2: MNHEY and SVGEGT. The CDR3 sequence is 16 residues long. The CDR3: CASSPLTSGRYNEQFF. The CDR3 bases are TGTGCCAGCAGCCCTCTTACTAGCGGGAGATACAATGAGCAGTTCTTC.

The V call is TRBV10-3, the J call TRBJ2-7; 9 bases line up with TRBD2. The V segment lost 10 bases and the J segment 5 bases; nucleotides outside the gene matches: 3. Germline V gene sequence: CDR1 ENHRY, CDR2 SYGVKD. CDR3 length: 11 amino acids. This CDR3 is CATGTSHEQYF. CDR3 bases: TGTGCCACCGGGACTAGCCACGAGCAGTACTTC.

The chain links TRBV27 to TRBJ2-7; TRBD2 aligns across 9 bases. The trim removed 2 bases at V and 0 bases at J, leaving 2 bases unmatched. The germline CDR1 and CDR2 sequences are MNHEY and SMNVEV (reference sequence). The CDR3 is 15 residues long. The CDR3, as DNA: TGTGCCAGCAGTTTAATAGCGGGGGTCTCCTACGAGCAGTACTTC. Translation gives CASSLIAGVSYEQYF.

The chain uses TRBV15 and TRBJ2-7; 10 positions agree with TRBD1. CDR3 length: 16 residues. Germline CDR1 reads LNHNV; CDR2 reads YYDKDF (reference sequence). V lost 1 base, J lost 5 bases, and 8 bases stayed unmatched. Here the CDR3 reads CATSRGSGTGVDEQYF. DNA of the CDR3: TGTGCCACCAGCAGAGGATCCGGGACAGGGGTCGACGAGCAGTACTTC.

The CDR3 DNA reads as TGTGCCAGCAGTCAGAAAGGTGGGGCTGCTGGGGCCAACGTCCTGACTTTC. It is translated as CASSQKGGAAGANVLTF. The V gene is TRBV27, the J gene TRBJ2-6, with D perhaps matching TRBD1 (5 bases). The germline V gene has CDR1 MNHEY and CDR2 SMNVEV (reference sequence). Between the trimmed V and J ends, which lost 5 bases and 2 bases, there was a span of 16 bases. The CDR3 loop spans 17 amino acids.

This chain links TRBV7-8 with TRBJ2-5, with 10 bases fitting TRBD1. The CDR3 runs to 16 residues. The germline V gene encodes CDR1 SGHVS and CDR2 FQNEAQ. V shed 4 bases and J 3 bases; nucleotides not matched to a gene: 8. The CDR3 reads CASSSKWTGGEETQYF. DNA of the CDR3: TGTGCCAGCAGCTCCAAGTGGACAGGGGGGGAAGAGACCCAGTACTTC.

The gene calls are TRBV27 and TRBJ2-7; TRBD2 matches 7 bases. After removal of 3 bases from V and 2 bases from J, the junction contained 1 base not matched to a gene. CDR3 length: 13 residues. The germline CDR1 and CDR2 sequences are MNHEY and SMNVEV (reference sequence). CDR3 amino acids: CASSFRGAYEQYF. As DNA, the CDR3 is TGTGCCAGCAGTTTTCGGGGGGCCTACGAGCAGTACTTC.

The chain recombines TRBV4-3 with TRBJ1-3; a possible D gene is TRBD1 (5 bases). The CDR3 consists of 16 residues. V was cut by 1 base and J by 2 bases, with 12 bases left in between. Germline V gene data show CDR1 as LGHNA and CDR2 as YSLEER. The CDR3 DNA reads TGCGCCAGCAGCCAAGTTGTCAGGGATCCTGGAAACACCATATATTTT. As protein: CASSQVVRDPGNTIYF.

V usage is TRBV9 and J usage is TRBJ2-1, with a tentative D call TRBD2 (6 bases). V lost 3 bases and J lost 4, with 20 bases in between. The CDR3 consists of 17 residues. Looked up from germline, CDR1 is SGDLS and CDR2 is YYNGEE. CDR3 coding DNA: TGTGCCAGCAGCGCCAGAGACGGGACTGGCGGTTACAATGAGCAGTTCTTC. Residues: CASSARDGTGGYNEQFF.

The genes are TRBV28 and TRBJ1-2; the match to TRBD1 covers 7 bases. V gave up 6 bases and J gave up 7 bases; unmatched junction bases: 20. CDR3 length: 17 amino acids. Per germline, CDR1 MDHEN and CDR2 SYDVKM. In DNA form, the CDR3 reads TGTGCCAGCAGCCAACCCCGCGACACAGGGGCTCGTGTTGGCTACACCTTC. Its translation is CASSQPRDTGARVGYTF.

The chain combines TRBV7-3 with TRBJ2-2; 8 bases agree with TRBD1. The germline CDR1 and CDR2 sequences are SGHTA and FQGTGA. V was pared by 5 bases and J by 4 bases, with 3 bases of the junction left unmatched. The CDR3 loop spans 14 amino acids. The CDR3: CASSTQGATGELFF. CDR3 DNA: TGTGCCAGCAGCACCCAGGGGGCCACCGGGGAGCTGTTTTTT. The variable domain in full, completed from reference TRBV7-3 and TRBJ2-2, reads GAGVSQTPSNKVTEKGKYVELRCDPISGHTALYWYRQSLGQGPEFLIYFQGTGAADDSGLPNDRFFAVRPEGSVSTLKIQRTERGDSAVYLCASSTQGATGELFFGEGSRLTVL.

The chain employs TRBV7-3 and TRBJ2-7; a weak D match, TRBD1 (5 bases). Germline V gene data show CDR1 as SGHTA and CDR2 as FQGTGA. V was cut by 2 bases and J by 0 bases, with 11 bases left in between. The CDR3 covers 15 residues. CDR3 loop: CASSLQTGISYEQYF. CDR3 coding DNA: TGTGCCAGCAGCTTACAAACAGGTATCTCCTACGAGCAGTACTTC.

V gene TRBV28 combines with J gene TRBJ1-2; no firm D call. CDR3 length equals 13 residues. V was clipped by 2 bases and J by 2 bases, with 6 bases between them. Germline CDR1 MDHEN, CDR2 SYDVKM. The CDR3 spells CASSLNRNYGYTF. As DNA, the CDR3 is TGTGCCAGCAGTTTAAACAGAAACTATGGCTACACCTTC.

V and J are TRBV3-1 (or the pseudogene TRBV3-2) and TRBJ1-3, with a weak D call TRBD1 (5 bases). Germline loops: CDR1 LGHDT, CDR2 YNNKEL (reference sequence). The CDR3 has 13 amino acids. V was trimmed by 8 bases and J by 0 bases, leaving 8 bases between them. This CDR3 is CASGTYSGNTIYF. CDR3 sequence (DNA): TGTGCCAGCGGGACTTACTCTGGAAACACCATATATTTT.

The rearrangement uses TRBV5-5 and TRBJ2-3, with unresolved D. The CDR3 runs to 14 residues. V shed 2 bases and J shed 0 bases, with 7 bases lying between them. CDR1 SGHKS and CDR2 YYEKEE come from the germline V gene (reference sequence). CDR3 DNA sequence: TGTGCCAGCAGCTTCCGGGTTAGCACAGATACGCAGTATTTT. It specifies CASSFRVSTDTQYF. The variable domain in full, with the rest retrieved from reference TRBV5-5 and TRBJ2-3, is DAGVTQSPTHLIKTRGQQVTLRCSPISGHKSVSWYQQVLGQGPQFIFQYYEKEERGRGNFPDRFSARQFPNYSSELNVNALLLGDSALYLCASSFRVSTDTQYFGPGTRLTVL.

The rearrangement joins TRBV2 to TRBJ2-2, with a tentative D call TRBD2 (6 bases). Per germline, CDR1 SNHLY and CDR2 FYNNEI. The CDR3 length is 15 residues. V was shortened by 0 bases and J by 4 bases, with 9 bases between the two germline ends. CDR3: CASSEARGVTGELFF. Here the CDR3 DNA reads TGTGCCAGCAGTGAAGCGCGCGGGGTCACCGGGGAGCTGTTTTTT.

The V gene is TRBV5-6, the J gene TRBJ1-2, with unresolved D. Trimming left V 2 bases short and J 5 bases short, with 13 bases between. The CDR3 length is 14 residues. Per germline, CDR1 SGHDT and CDR2 YYEEEE. In nucleotides, the CDR3 is TGTGCCAGCAGCTTACCCGGACTGCTATATGGCTACACCTTC. Amino acid sequence: CASSLPGLLYGYTF.

This clone has a handful of counts. V gene TRBV4-3 combines with J gene TRBJ2-5; tentative D call: TRBD1 (6 bases). CDR3 length equals 14 residues. The V end was cut by 2 bases, the J end by 1 base, with 8 bases between. Germline values: CDR1 LGHNA, CDR2 YSLEER. The CDR3, as DNA: TGCGCCAGCAGCCAAATGACAGGCCAAGAGACCCAGTACTTC. Protein: CASSQMTGQETQYF.

The chain uses TRBV5-6 and TRBJ1-5; unclear D gene. From germline, CDR1 is SGHDT and CDR2 YYEEEE. This CDR3 region has 13 residues. Trimming took off 4 bases at V and 0 bases at J, with 5 bases between the two ends. The CDR3 loop is CASSLDSNQPQHF. The CDR3 DNA is TGTGCCAGCAGCCTAGATAGCAATCAGCCCCAGCATTTT.

The chain employs TRBV3-1 (or the pseudogene TRBV3-2) and TRBJ2-3; D not resolved. CDR1 is LGHDT and CDR2 is YNNKEL in the germline V gene (reference sequence). The CDR3 covers 13 residues. V shed 8 bases and J shed 6 bases, with 15 bases lying between them. The CDR3 bases are TGTGCCAGCGGCCCACACACCCTGGATACGCAGTATTTT. Translated: CASGPHTLDTQYF.

Turning to this clone: The junction and the germline gene differ at one end; a read error may be behind it. The rearrangement joins TRBV7-6 to TRBJ2-7; the match to TRBD2 covers 7 bases. This CDR3 has 18 residues. From germline, CDR1 is SGHVS and CDR2 FNYEAQ. In nucleotides, the CDR3 is TGTGCCAGCAGTTTAGTGAGCGGGAATTCCTACATTCCCCACGAGCAGTACTTC. Translated: CASSLVSGNSYIPHEQYF.